This T cell receptor (beta chain) was identified during a study of blood T cell repertoires in COVID-19 (dated by TCRdb to the early 2020s). The study in broad terms: Samples covering the acute and convalescent phases of COVID-19 were provided by collaborators in the United States, Italy and Spain. Samples were obtained from the ongoing ImmuneRACE study (first 160 participants) and from 1,000 to 1,500 subjects provided by 6 global collaborators. Where available, HLA class I and class II types were taken from metadata supplied by the sample provider and were not determined by assay-based typing. The sample metadata nearly always contained a de-identified subject ID, COVID-19 status, age in years and sex. The repertoires were released in a freely available public database intended as a resource for research on the immune response to SARS-CoV-2. The prospective study material was composed of cDNA or gDNA derived from T cells, B-cell-depleted T cells, or PBMCs. The dataset comprised deeply sampled blood TCRbeta repertoires from subjects exposed to, actively infected with, or recovered from COVID-19.

TCRbeta CDR3 regions were amplified from genomic DNA using the immunoSEQ Assay, a bias-controlled multiplex PCR. For the original study's pipeline: The number of nucleated cells in each sample was estimated from the amplification of reference gene primers within the assay. To quantify the absolute abundance of each unique TCRbeta CDR3 rearrangement, sequence reads were collapsed and filtered. For each sample, productive Simpson clonality was calculated as the square root of Simpson's diversity index over productive rearrangements. Here the immuneACCESS table is served through TCRdb, limited to in-frame sequences with V and J called. Missing clones are a known gap in these copies; in checked studies unresolved V genes cover under half, and the rest lacks a known reason. That table furnishes V, J and clone size, whereas the DNA furnished D and trimming. In this sample the table shows about 300,000 clones, about 90% of which occur a single time. Jointly, the top ten make up 6.4% of the sample.

Note on this clone: It lacks a known antigen. Per-base quality was not reported, and no clone a single base away is much larger than it.

The germline V gene provides CDR1 KGHSH and CDR2 LQKENI. V is reduced by 3 bases and J by 9 bases, leaving a spacing of 9 bases between them. From cysteine to phenylalanine, the CDR3 is 12 amino acids long. Of the read, only the CDR3 DNA is kept; its 36 bases are in frame from base 1. Another Seattle source contributed samples from volunteer blood donors who had recovered from COVID-19. Each collaborating institution followed its own protocols to collect whole blood in K2EDTA tubes. Collaborator samples were shipped for TCRbeta analysis as frozen whole blood, isolated PBMCs, or DNA extracted from either sample type. Study-wide findings and limitations: The quantity of clinical and demographic metadata differed by source and by participant and was supplied without curation.

The chain joins TRBV18 to TRBJ2-1; tentative D gene TRBD2, with 5 bases matching. The sequence derives from a young man who had recovered from COVID-19. The sequenced material came from peripheral blood. The base sequence is TGTGCCAGCTCACCCGCGGGTGGTGAGCAGTTCTTC. Translated, this is CASSPAGGEQFF.